A selection of T cell receptor beta chains follows, all from one sample in a study of blood T cell repertoires in COVID-19. TCRdb's copy holds only in-frame clones and misses some; the assay was immunoSEQ multiplex PCR. The sample includes about 300,000 clones, approximately 84% seen only once; the top ten take approximately 1.5%. Material: peripheral blood. The receptors shown here come from a human donor with COVID-19, enrolled during active disease. The donor label of this sample is uncertain. CDR3s include the opening cysteine and the closing phenylalanine or tryptophan. The D gene is left open where the match is weak. Part of the rows lack a size; the others show once, few, many or a class for expanded clones.

D gene: .
clone size: few
J gene: TRBJ1-2
V gene: TRBV6-5
CDR3 protein: CASSYLAYAGNYGYTF
CDR3 DNA: TGTGCCAGCAGTTATCTGGCATACGCGGGGAACTATGGCTACACCTTC

D gene: .
clone size: few
J gene: TRBJ2-1
V gene: TRBV5-4
CDR3 protein: CASSLAGGEQFF
CDR3 DNA: TGTGCCAGCAGCTTGGCGGGTGGTGAGCAGTTCTTC

D gene: TRBD1
clone size: once
J gene: TRBJ2-7
V gene: TRBV28
CDR3 protein: CASSPRTGGLYEQYF
CDR3 DNA: TGTGCCAGCAGTCCCCGGACAGGGGGCTTATACGAGCAGTACTTC

D gene: TRBD1
clone size: .
J gene: TRBJ2-3
V gene: TRBV7-8
CDR3 protein: CASSLFGQVGGQYF
CDR3 DNA: TGTGCCAGCAGCTTATTCGGACAGGTCGGTGGGCAGTATTTT

D gene: TRBD2
clone size: .
J gene: TRBJ2-5
V gene: TRBV19
CDR3 protein: CASSPGGSGVYQETQYF
CDR3 DNA: TGTGCCAGTAGCCCCGGTGGTAGCGGGGTTTACCAAGAGACCCAGTACTTC

D gene: .
clone size: .
J gene: TRBJ1-5
V gene: TRBV5-1
CDR3 protein: CASSLVPGNNQPQHF
CDR3 DNA: TGCGCCAGCAGCTTGGTTCCAGGGAATAATCAGCCCCAGCATTTT

D gene: .
clone size: .
J gene: TRBJ1-1
V gene: TRBV5-1
CDR3 protein: CASSLGEVTEAFF
CDR3 DNA: TGCGCCAGCAGCTTGGGGGAGGTTACTGAAGCTTTCTTT

D gene: .
clone size: .
J gene: TRBJ1-2
V gene: TRBV3-1/TRBV3-2
CDR3 protein: CASSPSRRGYGYTF
CDR3 DNA: TGTGCCAGCAGCCCAAGCCGTCGGGGGTATGGCTACACCTTC

D gene: .
clone size: .
J gene: TRBJ1-1
V gene: TRBV9
CDR3 protein: CASSVSPGGGTEAFF
CDR3 DNA: TGTGCCAGCAGCGTATCCCCCGGGGGAGGCACTGAAGCTTTCTTT

D gene: TRBD2
clone size: .
J gene: TRBJ2-2
V gene: TRBV28
CDR3 protein: CASSGTIGRRGTGELFF
CDR3 DNA: TGTGCCAGCAGTGGGACTATTGGGAGGCGTGGCACCGGGGAGCTGTTTTTT

D gene: .
clone size: .
J gene: TRBJ1-1
V gene: TRBV5-1
CDR3 protein: CASSLNVRGNTEAFF
CDR3 DNA: TGCGCCAGCAGCTTGAATGTCAGGGGGAACACTGAAGCTTTCTTT

D gene: TRBD2
clone size: .
J gene: TRBJ2-2
V gene: TRBV9
CDR3 protein: CASSVASGGQAGELFF
CDR3 DNA: TGTGCCAGCAGCGTAGCATCGGGAGGGCAGGCCGGGGAGCTGTTTTTT

D gene: TRBD2
clone size: .
J gene: TRBJ2-1
V gene: TRBV19
CDR3 protein: CASSPGLAGGDEQFF
CDR3 DNA: TGTGCCAGTAGTCCAGGACTAGCGGGAGGTGATGAGCAGTTCTTC

D gene: .
clone size: .
J gene: TRBJ1-3
V gene: TRBV5-4
CDR3 protein: CASSLDAGNSGNTIYF
CDR3 DNA: TGTGCCAGCAGCTTGGATGCAGGGAACTCTGGAAACACCATATATTTT

D gene: TRBD2
clone size: .
J gene: TRBJ2-1
V gene: TRBV9
CDR3 protein: CASSARTSHNEQFF
CDR3 DNA: TGTGCCAGCAGCGCCAGGACTAGCCACAATGAGCAGTTCTTC

D gene: TRBD1
clone size: .
J gene: TRBJ1-1
V gene: TRBV3-1/TRBV3-2
CDR3 protein: CASSWDRHTEAFF
CDR3 DNA: TGTGCCAGCAGCTGGGACAGACACACTGAAGCTTTCTTT

D gene: TRBD1
clone size: .
J gene: TRBJ2-1
V gene: TRBV9
CDR3 protein: CASSPRTGTLSSYNEQFF
CDR3 DNA: TGTGCCAGCAGCCCCCGGACAGGGACCCTGAGCTCCTACAATGAGCAGTTCTTC

D gene: TRBD1
clone size: .
J gene: TRBJ1-2
V gene: TRBV10-3
CDR3 protein: CAIGGQGEWNTF
CDR3 DNA: TGTGCCATCGGTGGACAGGGAGAATGGAACACCTTC

D gene: .
clone size: .
J gene: TRBJ2-3
V gene: TRBV19
CDR3 protein: CASSVQGAGVGGDTQYF
CDR3 DNA: TGTGCCAGTAGTGTGCAGGGGGCGGGAGTTGGTGGAGATACGCAGTATTTT

D gene: .
clone size: .
J gene: TRBJ1-3
V gene: TRBV18
CDR3 protein: CASSPPSKGRTGNTIYF
CDR3 DNA: TGTGCCAGCTCACCACCTTCGAAGGGGCGAACTGGAAACACCATATATTTT

D gene: TRBD2
clone size: .
J gene: TRBJ2-7
V gene: TRBV7-9
CDR3 protein: CATSLLAGANEQYF
CDR3 DNA: TGTGCCACAAGTTTACTAGCGGGAGCAAACGAGCAGTACTTC

D gene: TRBD2
clone size: .
J gene: TRBJ2-1
V gene: TRBV27
CDR3 protein: CASRRGGSSYNEQFF
CDR3 DNA: TGTGCCAGCAGGCGGGGCGGGAGCTCCTACAATGAGCAGTTCTTC

D gene: TRBD1
clone size: once
J gene: TRBJ1-1
V gene: TRBV7-3
CDR3 protein: CASSLIPGTGIEAFF
CDR3 DNA: TGTGCCAGCAGCTTAATCCCCGGGACAGGGATTGAAGCTTTCTTT

D gene: .
clone size: .
J gene: TRBJ1-1
V gene: TRBV28
CDR3 protein: CASSYPRGEAFF
CDR3 DNA: TGTGCCAGCAGCTATCCCCGGGGTGAAGCTTTCTTT

D gene: .
clone size: .
J gene: TRBJ1-3
V gene: TRBV5-1
CDR3 protein: CASSLEGSGNTIYF
CDR3 DNA: TGCGCCAGCAGCTTGGAGGGGTCGGGAAACACCATATATTTT

D gene: .
clone size: .
J gene: TRBJ1-1
V gene: TRBV27
CDR3 protein: CASSPLLWGRRNTEAFF
CDR3 DNA: TGTGCCAGCAGTCCCCTCCTCTGGGGGCGCAGGAACACTGAAGCTTTCTTT

D gene: .
clone size: .
J gene: TRBJ1-2
V gene: TRBV27
CDR3 protein: CASSRRAGEHYGYTF
CDR3 DNA: TGTGCCAGCAGTCGGCGGGCGGGGGAGCACTATGGCTACACCTTC

D gene: .
clone size: .
J gene: TRBJ2-7
V gene: TRBV29-1
CDR3 protein: CSGTVSYEQYF
CDR3 DNA: TGCAGCGGGACAGTCTCCTACGAGCAGTACTTC

D gene: .
clone size: .
J gene: TRBJ2-2
V gene: TRBV9
CDR3 protein: CASSVATVGELFF
CDR3 DNA: TGTGCCAGCAGCGTAGCAACTGTGGGGGAGCTGTTTTTT

D gene: .
clone size: .
J gene: TRBJ1-1
V gene: TRBV13
CDR3 protein: CASSPAGQMNTEAFF
CDR3 DNA: TGTGCCAGCAGCCCAGCGGGACAAATGAACACTGAAGCTTTCTTT

D gene: TRBD2
clone size: .
J gene: TRBJ2-1
V gene: TRBV27
CDR3 protein: CASSFGALAGGGNEQFF
CDR3 DNA: TGTGCCAGCAGTTTCGGGGCCCTAGCGGGAGGCGGCAATGAGCAGTTCTTC